A selection of T cell receptor beta chains follows, all from one sample in a study of blood T cells in healthy people across ages. In TCRdb, the 5' RACE reads were re-called with MiXCR into one record per CDR3 protein. The table shows about 1.6 million distinct CDR3 sequences, with approximately 32% occurring only once. The sample consisted of blood. The receptors originated from a woman aged 25-40 years in good health. Each CDR3 is given with its conserved first and last residue. A D gene is named only where the DNA matches it firmly. Clone size is not always given. Where it is, it says once, few, many or a class for expanded clones.

j_call: TRBJ1-1
clone_size: few
d_call: -
v_call: TRBV2
cdr3_nt: TGTGCCAGCGAGTTGAACACTGAAGCTTTCTTT
cdr3_aa: CASELNTEAFF

j_call: TRBJ2-3
clone_size: -
d_call: TRBD2
v_call: TRBV20-1
cdr3_nt: TGCAGTGCTAGAGATCCCCCTAGCGGGGGACCAGATACGCAGTATTTT
cdr3_aa: CSARDPPSGGPDTQYF

j_call: TRBJ1-1
clone_size: few
d_call: -
v_call: TRBV29-1
cdr3_nt: TGCAGCGCTGCCCAACAGGGACTCTCTACGACCTGGGCTTTCTTT
cdr3_aa: CSAAQQGLSTTWAFF

j_call: TRBJ1-2
clone_size: few
d_call: TRBD1
v_call: TRBV12-5
cdr3_nt: TGTGCTAGTGGTTTGGTAGCCGGGACAGGGGGCGACTATGGCTACACCTTC
cdr3_aa: CASGLVAGTGGDYGYTF

j_call: TRBJ2-3
clone_size: few
d_call: TRBD2
v_call: TRBV6-2/TRBV6-3
cdr3_nt: TGTGCCAGCAGTTCCCCTCCCGCGGGAGTTCCCACAGATACGCAGTATTTT
cdr3_aa: CASSSPPAGVPTDTQYF

j_call: TRBJ2-5
clone_size: few
d_call: -
v_call: TRBV5-1
cdr3_nt: TGCGCCAGCAGCGGGACGAGAGGAGGGCAAGAGACCCAGTACTTC
cdr3_aa: CASSGTRGGQETQYF

j_call: TRBJ2-7
clone_size: few
d_call: -
v_call: TRBV9
cdr3_nt: TGTGCTACCAAGCACGAGGGGTATAGCTCCTACGAGCAGTACTTC
cdr3_aa: CATKHEGYSSYEQYF

j_call: TRBJ2-3
clone_size: few
d_call: -
v_call: TRBV7-2
cdr3_nt: TGTGCCAGCAGCTTAGGTGGCTTCGGCGATACGCAGTATTTT
cdr3_aa: CASSLGGFGDTQYF

j_call: TRBJ2-5
clone_size: few
d_call: -
v_call: TRBV30
cdr3_nt: TGTGCCTGGAGTATCCAGACCCAGTACTTC
cdr3_aa: CAWSIQTQYF

j_call: TRBJ2-6
clone_size: few
d_call: -
v_call: TRBV3-1
cdr3_nt: TGTGCCACCCTCAACTCTGGGGCCAACGTCCTGACTTTC
cdr3_aa: CATLNSGANVLTF

j_call: TRBJ2-5
clone_size: few
d_call: TRBD2
v_call: TRBV20-1
cdr3_nt: TGCAGTGGACCTTCCCGGGGGGAGCAGTACTTC
cdr3_aa: CSGPSRGEQYF

j_call: TRBJ2-5
clone_size: many
d_call: -
v_call: TRBV4-1
cdr3_nt: TGTGCCAGCAGCCAAGGCCAAGAGACCCAGTACTTC
cdr3_aa: CASSQGQETQYF

j_call: TRBJ1-2
clone_size: few
d_call: -
v_call: TRBV4-1
cdr3_nt: TGCGCCAGCAGCCAAGGGCGGGGGGCCTATGGCTACACCTTC
cdr3_aa: CASSQGRGAYGYTF

j_call: TRBJ1-2
clone_size: -
d_call: -
v_call: TRBV27
cdr3_nt: TGTGCCAGCAGTCCGAAGAACAGGGTGAACTATGGCTACACCTTC
cdr3_aa: CASSPKNRVNYGYTF

j_call: TRBJ2-7
clone_size: -
d_call: TRBD1
v_call: TRBV11-2
cdr3_nt: TGTGCCAGCAACAGGGGGCTTCTTTCTTACGAGCAGTACTTC
cdr3_aa: CASNRGLLSYEQYF

j_call: TRBJ2-7
clone_size: few
d_call: TRBD2
v_call: TRBV9
cdr3_nt: TGTGCCAGCAGCCCGGCGGGGGGAAACCCCTACGAGCAGTACTTC
cdr3_aa: CASSPAGGNPYEQYF

j_call: TRBJ2-7
clone_size: -
d_call: TRBD1
v_call: TRBV5-1
cdr3_nt: TGCGCCAGCACCGGAGGACAGGGATTCCACGAGCAGTACTTC
cdr3_aa: CASTGGQGFHEQYF

j_call: TRBJ2-1
clone_size: -
d_call: -
v_call: TRBV12-3/TRBV12-4
cdr3_nt: TGTGCCAGCTCCGGGGCATCCGAGCAGTTCTTC
cdr3_aa: CASSGASEQFF

j_call: TRBJ2-5
clone_size: many
d_call: -
v_call: TRBV12-3/TRBV12-4
cdr3_nt: TGTGCCAGCAGCTCTACTACGGCGGAGACCCAGTACTTC
cdr3_aa: CASSSTTAETQYF

j_call: TRBJ2-7
clone_size: few
d_call: -
v_call: TRBV5-4
cdr3_nt: TGTGCCAGCAGCTCAACAGGGACGAAGTCTTACGAGCAGTACTTC
cdr3_aa: CASSSTGTKSYEQYF

j_call: TRBJ2-1
clone_size: many
d_call: -
v_call: TRBV12-3/TRBV12-4
cdr3_nt: TGTGCCAGCAGTCCCCTGACGGTCTACAATGAGCAGTTCTTC
cdr3_aa: CASSPLTVYNEQFF

j_call: TRBJ1-2
clone_size: -
d_call: -
v_call: TRBV5-6
cdr3_nt: TGTGCCAGCAGCTCCATAAACTATGGCTACACCTTC
cdr3_aa: CASSSINYGYTF

j_call: TRBJ2-7
clone_size: -
d_call: TRBD2
v_call: TRBV7-2
cdr3_nt: TGTGCCAGCAGCCTAGGGTACGGACTAGCGGGAGACGAGCAGTACTTC
cdr3_aa: CASSLGYGLAGDEQYF

j_call: TRBJ2-2
clone_size: -
d_call: -
v_call: TRBV10-3
cdr3_nt: TGTGCCATTAGACAGTTGAACACCAGGGAGCTGTTTTTT
cdr3_aa: CAIRQLNTRELFF

j_call: TRBJ2-6
clone_size: -
d_call: -
v_call: TRBV11-2
cdr3_nt: TGTGCCAGCAGCTTCCCAGCGGAAGGGGCCAACGTCCTGACTTTC
cdr3_aa: CASSFPAEGANVLTF

j_call: TRBJ2-5
clone_size: -
d_call: TRBD2
v_call: TRBV20-1
cdr3_nt: TGCAGTGCTAGAGATGTGGGACTAGCGGGGTGGGAGACCCAGTACTTC
cdr3_aa: CSARDVGLAGWETQYF

j_call: TRBJ2-5
clone_size: -
d_call: TRBD1
v_call: TRBV28
cdr3_nt: TGTGCCAGCAGTTCCCGGGACAGGGCCGAGACCCAGTACTTC
cdr3_aa: CASSSRDRAETQYF

j_call: TRBJ2-1
clone_size: few
d_call: -
v_call: TRBV12-3/TRBV12-4
cdr3_nt: TGTGCCAGCAGTTTAAAAGGAATAGTCAATGAGCAGTTCTTC
cdr3_aa: CASSLKGIVNEQFF

j_call: TRBJ2-2
clone_size: -
d_call: TRBD2
v_call: TRBV6-4
cdr3_nt: TGTGCCACGAGACGGGAGGGCACCGGGGAGCTGTTTTTT
cdr3_aa: CATRREGTGELFF

j_call: TRBJ2-3
clone_size: -
d_call: -
v_call: TRBV6-5
cdr3_nt: TGTGCCAGCAGTGTAACAGGGGAGGGAGATACGCAGTATTTT
cdr3_aa: CASSVTGEGDTQYF

j_call: TRBJ2-1
clone_size: few
d_call: -
v_call: TRBV20-1
cdr3_nt: TGCAGTGCTACTCCCGGGACTGCAGACAATGAGCAGTTCTTC
cdr3_aa: CSATPGTADNEQFF

j_call: TRBJ1-2
clone_size: few
d_call: -
v_call: TRBV20-1
cdr3_nt: TGCAGTGCTAGATCCCCGGTCCAACGGGGCTACACCTTC
cdr3_aa: CSARSPVQRGYTF

j_call: TRBJ2-7
clone_size: -
d_call: TRBD1
v_call: TRBV11-1
cdr3_nt: TGTGCCAGCAGCTTGGTTTCGAAGTACAGGGGTCTTACCGTCCCCCTAAAGAGGGCTAGCGAGCAGTACTTC
cdr3_aa: CASSLVSKYRGLTVPLKRASEQYF

j_call: TRBJ2-3
clone_size: -
d_call: TRBD2
v_call: TRBV28
cdr3_nt: TGTGCCAGCAGTGCGGGACTACCTTGGAGTACAGATACGCAGTATTTT
cdr3_aa: CASSAGLPWSTDTQYF

j_call: TRBJ2-3
clone_size: -
d_call: -
v_call: TRBV20-1
cdr3_nt: TGCAGTGTTGGAGGCGGCGGGAAAACAGATACGCAGTATTTT
cdr3_aa: CSVGGGGKTDTQYF

j_call: TRBJ2-3
clone_size: few
d_call: -
v_call: TRBV10-3
cdr3_nt: TGTGCCATCAGGCGGGCGGAGAAAACCACAGATACGCAGTATTTT
cdr3_aa: CAIRRAEKTTDTQYF

j_call: TRBJ2-5
clone_size: -
d_call: -
v_call: TRBV7-3
cdr3_nt: TGTGCCAGCAGCTTAAATCCGGGGGCGAGTCGAGAGACCCAGTACTTC
cdr3_aa: CASSLNPGASRETQYF

j_call: TRBJ2-2
clone_size: -
d_call: TRBD1
v_call: TRBV9
cdr3_nt: TGTGCCAGCAGCGGTTCCGGTAGGGGGCCTTCCGGGGAGCTGTTTTTT
cdr3_aa: CASSGSGRGPSGELFF

j_call: TRBJ2-1
clone_size: -
d_call: TRBD1
v_call: TRBV20-1
cdr3_nt: TGCAGTGCTGGGGGACAGGGCATTGGTGAGCAGTTCTTC
cdr3_aa: CSAGGQGIGEQFF

j_call: TRBJ2-7
clone_size: many
d_call: TRBD1
v_call: TRBV5-1
cdr3_nt: TGCGCCAGCAGCTTGGGCACAGGGGCGTGGGAGCAGTACTTC
cdr3_aa: CASSLGTGAWEQYF